These 26 T cell receptor beta chains share one sample of origin, sequenced in a study of blood T cells in healthy people across ages (dated by TCRdb to between 2015 and 2016). The library was prepared using 5' RACE. This sample was sequenced with an Illumina HiSeq 2500. A second about 7 to 12 cycle PCR used a sample-barcoded 5' primer and a J-beta primer mix. TCRdb reran the public reads through fastp at Q25 and MiXCR, keeping productive beta chains. Each record represents a unique CDR3 protein, reported with the most common genes and DNA among its rows. This sample gives more than 750,000 distinct CDR3 sequences in total; just under 30% of them show up just once. The top ten clones comprise roughly 10% of the sample. The data were also submitted as part of a second study, on T cells of mothers and their children.

The sequencing input was blood. The receptors originated from a woman in her 40s in good health.

The V and J genes are TRBV28 and TRBJ2-1; 7 nucleotides agree with TRBD1. CDR1 and CDR2 from the germline V gene are MDHEN and SYDVKM. After removal of 3 bases from V and 7 bases from J, the junction contained 6 bases not matched to a gene. This CDR3 contains 14 residues. Here the CDR3 reads CASSFWSQGNEQFF. DNA for the CDR3: TGTGCCAGCAGTTTTTGGTCACAGGGGAATGAGCAGTTCTTC.

The chain is built from TRBV6-2 or TRBV6-3 and TRBJ2-7, with 13 positions matching TRBD2. The DNA end is more similar to TRBJ2-5, so the J call may be wrong. The CDR3 length is 16 residues. Germline CDR1 reads MNHEY; CDR2 reads SVGEGT. CDR3 DNA: TGTGCCAGCAGTTCGGGACTAGCGGGGCGTTCGGAGACCCAGTACTTC. Amino acids: CASSSGLAGRSETQYF.

The chain links TRBV29-1 to TRBJ1-2; no definite D call. CDR3 size: 14 residues. Germline lookup yields CDR1 SQVTM and CDR2 ANQGSEA. V dropped 5 bases and J dropped 8 bases, with 21 bases sitting between them. CDR3 bases: TGCAGCGTTTACGGGCGCGGCCCGAGCGGCGGCTACACCTTC. This gives the protein CSVYGRGPSGGYTF.

There are many counts of this clonotype. This chain links TRBV2 with TRBJ2-7; possibly TRBD1 or TRBD2 for D (5 bases each). CDR3 length equals 17 residues. V dropped 4 bases and J dropped 5 bases, with 24 bases sitting between them. CDR1 is SNHLY, CDR2 FYNNEI, per germline. The DNA of the CDR3 is TGTGCCAGCAGTGGGCCGGGACGGAATTCGGGGATCAACGAGCAGTACTTC. This sequence encodes CASSGPGRNSGINEQYF.

This clonotype was counted only a few times. The rearrangement joins TRBV18 to TRBJ1-2; no firm D call. Trimming took off 3 bases at V and 3 bases at J, with 8 bases between the two ends. CDR3 length equals 13 residues. The germline CDR1 and CDR2 sequences are KGHSH and LQKENI. CDR3 nucleotides: TGTGCCAGCTCACCTGACAAGGACTATGGCTACACCTTC. It is translated as CASSPDKDYGYTF.

DNA of the CDR3: TGTGCCAGCAGTTTAAACCTGGACCGCCGCAATCAGCCCCAGCATTTT. It codes for CASSLNLDRRNQPQHF. The chain joins TRBV12-3 or TRBV12-4 to TRBJ1-5; D is uncertain. The CDR3 is made up of 16 amino acids. Trimming removed 2 bases from V and 2 bases from J, with 13 bases in between.

Worth noting for this clonotype: This may stem from a read error, because a much larger clone lies one nucleotide away. DNA for the CDR3: TGCAGTGCTAGAGATTGGCTAGCGAGGGGGTTAACTTACAATGAGCAGTTCTTC. Protein sequence: CSARDWLARGLTYNEQFF. This chain joins TRBV20-1 and TRBJ2-1, with D perhaps given as TRBD1 or TRBD2 (6 bases each). The CDR3 has 18 amino acids. With 0 bases removed from V and 4 bases from J, the gap between germline ends came to 22 bases. The germline V gene has CDR1 DFQATT and CDR2 SNEGSKA (reference sequence).

The rearrangement links TRBV20-1 to TRBJ2-7; D possibly corresponds to TRBD2 (6 bases). This CDR3 is 15 amino acids long. Germline lookup yields CDR1 DFQATT and CDR2 SNEGSKA (reference sequence). Trimming took off 3 bases at V and 1 base at J, with 16 bases between the two ends. CDR3 sequence (DNA): TGCAGTGCTAGGGCCACAGAGGGAGGTTCCTACGAGCAGTACTTC. Translated, it gives CSARATEGGSYEQYF.

The V and J genes are TRBV7-9 and TRBJ1-2, with D possibly matching TRBD1 (5 bases). This CDR3 region has 16 residues. The germline gives CDR1 SEHNR, CDR2 FQNEAQ (reference sequence). Trimming took 0 bases from V and 4 from J, leaving 15 bases between them. In nucleotides, the CDR3 is TGTGCCAGCAGCTTAGCCCTGGCGGAAGGGGCCTATGGCTACACCTTC. Protein product: CASSLALAEGAYGYTF.

The gene calls are TRBV7-2 and TRBJ2-4, with D tentatively TRBD2 (7 bases). The germline V gene has CDR1 SGHTA and CDR2 FQGNSA. This CDR3 region has 15 residues. V lost 0 bases, J lost 5 bases, and 11 bases lay in between. Here the CDR3 DNA reads TGTGCCAGCAGCTTAGCATCGGGGGGCCAAAACATTCAGTACTTC. Protein: CASSLASGGQNIQYF.

The chain carries TRBV29-1 and TRBJ1-5, with D tentatively TRBD1 (5 bases). This CDR3 is built from 14 residues. Trimming cost V 6 bases and J 4 bases, with 16 bases left between them. Per germline, CDR1 SQVTM and CDR2 ANQGSEA. DNA of the CDR3: TGCAGCGTGAACTCCGGGGGAAAAAATCAGCCCCAGCATTTT. Amino acids: CSVNSGGKNQPQHF. Full variable domain (remainder filled in from reference TRBV29-1 and TRBJ1-5): SAVISQKPSRDICQRGTSLTIQCQVDSQVTMMFWYRQQPGQSLTLIATANQGSEATYESGFVIDKFPISRPNLTFSTLTVSNMSPEDSSIYLCSVNSGGKNQPQHFGDGTRLSIL.

This clonotype was counted ten times or more. This chain connects TRBV7-2 to TRBJ1-2; D is possibly TRBD1 (5 bases). The V end was cut by 2 bases, the J end by 6 bases, with 13 bases between. The CDR3 sequence is 14 residues long. Germline CDR1 SGHTA, CDR2 FQGNSA. CDR3 DNA sequence: TGTGCCAGCAGCTTAAGCTTGCGGGGGAATGGCTACACCTTC. It is translated as CASSLSLRGNGYTF.

This clonotype was observed a few times. The chain has TRBV28 and TRBJ1-2; 8 bases line up with TRBD1. Germline CDR1 is MDHEN and CDR2 is SYDVKM. The V segment lost 7 bases and the J segment 6 bases; nucleotides outside the gene matches: 7. CDR3 size: 13 residues. CDR3 nucleotide sequence: TGTGCCAGCACCTACGACAGGGGTAATGGCTACACCTTC. The encoded protein is CASTYDRGNGYTF.

This clonotype appeared many times. The V call is TRBV29-1, the J call TRBJ2-4; D is undetermined. Germline assignment: CDR1 SQVTM and CDR2 ANQGSEA. V gave up 6 bases and J gave up 8 bases, with 20 bases separating them. CDR3 length: 14 residues. The CDR3 coding sequence is TGCAGCGTAAGGTTCAGGAACCTAAGGGACATTCAGTACTTC. It specifies CSVRFRNLRDIQYF. Full variable domain (rest looked up from reference TRBV29-1 and TRBJ2-4): SAVISQKPSRDICQRGTSLTIQCQVDSQVTMMFWYRQQPGQSLTLIATANQGSEATYESGFVIDKFPISRPNLTFSTLTVSNMSPEDSSIYLCSVRFRNLRDIQYFGAGTRLSVL.

About this clonotype itself: A much more abundant neighbour one base away suggests this may be a read error. The gene calls are TRBV6-6 and TRBJ2-4; the match to TRBD1 covers 7 bases. After removal of 6 bases from V and 13 bases from J, the junction contained 12 bases not matched to a gene. The CDR3 sequence is 13 residues long. Germline V CDR1 and CDR2: MNHNY, SVGAGI (reference sequence). CDR3 nucleotide sequence: TGTGCCAGCAGCAAACAGGGGCGTGGAGAGCAGTACTTC. Its translation is CASSKQGRGEQYF.

This clonotype was seen only a few times. Here the CDR3 DNA reads TGTGCCAGCAGTACCCGGACAGGGGGACCTACCTCCTACGAGCAGTACTTC. Protein sequence: CASSTRTGGPTSYEQYF. This sequence joins TRBV28 and TRBJ2-7; TRBD1 matches at 10 bases. V gave up 5 bases and J gave up 0 bases; unmatched junction bases: 10. The V gene's germline CDR1 is MDHEN and CDR2 SYDVKM. The CDR3 consists of 17 residues.

This clonotype was seen a few times. The gene calls are TRBV12-3 or TRBV12-4 and TRBJ2-1; D unresolved. The CDR3 extends over 15 amino acids. V lost 6 bases, J lost 5 bases, and 17 bases lay in between. In DNA, the CDR3 is TGTGCCAGCAGCCCCGGCGGTCAGAGACACAATGAGCAGTTCTTC. Its translation: CASSPGGQRHNEQFF.

This clonotype was seen a single time. This may be a read error, as it is one base from a much larger clone. This chain uses TRBV7-3 with TRBJ2-5; 7 bases line up with TRBD2. V lost 6 bases, J lost 2 bases, and 3 bases stayed unmatched. This CDR3 contains 13 residues. The germline gives CDR1 SGHTA, CDR2 FQGTGA. This CDR3 reads CASRWTRQETQYF. The CDR3 nucleotides are TGTGCCAGCAGGTGGACTAGGCAAGAGACCCAGTACTTC. The whole variable domain, remainder taken from reference TRBV7-3 and TRBJ2-5, is GAGVSQTPSNKVTEKGKYVELRCDPISGHTALYWYRQSLGQGPEFLIYFQGTGAADDSGLPNDRFFAVRPEGSVSTLKIQRTERGDSAVYLCASRWTRQETQYFGPGTRLLVL.

This clonotype was seen only a few times. The J gene is TRBJ2-1, the V gene TRBV9, with 9 bases fitting TRBD2. The CDR3 loop spans 16 amino acids. The germline V gene encodes CDR1 SGDLS and CDR2 YYNGEE. V lost 4 bases to trimming and J lost 8 bases; unmatched junction nucleotides: 13. CDR3 DNA: TGTGCCAGCAGCACCCTGCGGGGGGGCCGAGAGGATGAGCAGTTCTTC. It is translated as CASSTLRGGREDEQFF.

Details on this clonotype: A much larger clone differs from this one at a single base, so this may be a read error. The genes are TRBV6-5 and TRBJ2-3; weak D call: TRBD1 (5 bases). V was pared by 8 bases and J by 0 bases, with 15 bases between. The V gene's germline CDR1 is MNHEY and CDR2 SVGAGI. The CDR3 is 15 amino acids. CDR3 sequence (DNA): TGTGCCAGCGGCCGGACATCAACTAGCACAGATACGCAGTATTTT. Amino acid sequence: CASGRTSTSTDTQYF.

This chain uses TRBV28 with TRBJ1-5; D not resolved. The CDR3 has 19 residues. Germline CDR1 reads MDHEN; CDR2 reads SYDVKM. Trimming shortened V by 5 bases and J by 9 bases, and 32 bases separated the two germline ends. DNA for the CDR3: TGTGCCAGCAGTACCTGGTCCTTCCTCGAGAACAGCGACGGGCGGCCCCAGCATTTT. It yields the protein CASSTWSFLENSDGRPQHF.

Comments on this clonotype: Just one base apart from a much larger clone, this may be a read error. The chain carries TRBV20-1 and TRBJ1-5; TRBD1 is a possible D gene (5 bases). Germline assignment: CDR1 DFQATT and CDR2 SNEGSKA (reference sequence). This CDR3 comprises 13 residues. The DNA for the CDR3 is TGCAGTGCCATTCCTTCAAGGGGCCAGCCCCTGCATTTT. Translating it yields CSAIPSRGQPLHF.

This clonotype occurred a few times. The chain couples TRBV14 to TRBJ2-1, with unresolved D. The CDR3 covers 12 residues. Germline V gene data show CDR1 as SGHDN and CDR2 as FVKESK. V was clipped by 2 bases and J by 8 bases, with 7 bases between them. The CDR3 DNA follows: TGTGCCAGCAGCCAATTGCCGGATGAGCAGTTCTTC. Its translation is CASSQLPDEQFF.

The rearrangement uses TRBV11-1 and TRBJ2-1; D call uncertain. The CDR3 covers 14 residues. V was pared by 3 bases and J by 5 bases, with 11 bases between. The V gene's germline CDR1 is SGHAT and CDR2 FQDESV (reference sequence). CDR3 DNA: TGTGCCAGCAGCTTTAATATTCAAAACAATGAGCAGTTCTTC. Translation gives CASSFNIQNNEQFF.

This clonotype came up a few times. The V gene is TRBV20-1, the J gene TRBJ2-6; D ambiguous. This CDR3 is 14 amino acids long. Trimming took 8 bases from V and 0 from J, leaving 11 bases between them. Germline assignment: CDR1 DFQATT and CDR2 SNEGSKA (reference sequence). The CDR3 nucleotides read TGCAGTCCTACCAGTCGCTCTGGGGCCAACGTCCTGACTTTC. It yields the protein CSPTSRSGANVLTF.

This clonotype appeared a few times. This rearrangement joins TRBV20-1 to TRBJ2-1; D is unresolved. The V end was cut by 3 bases, the J end by 2 bases, with 11 bases between. The CDR3 contains 14 residues. The germline gives CDR1 DFQATT, CDR2 SNEGSKA (reference sequence). The CDR3 bases are TGCAGTGCTAGTAAGCGCGTACCCTACAATGAGCAGTTCTTC. Its translation is CSASKRVPYNEQFF.